Shown below are 21 T cell receptor beta chains from a single sample sequenced in a study of T-cell reconstitution after alpha-beta-depleted transplantation in children (dated by TCRdb to about 2016). The library was obtained by PCR. TCRdb shows the sequencer as Illumina HiSeq 2500. Molecular barcoding was employed in the preparation of TCR libraries, with unique molecular identifiers being used to normalize TCRbeta repertoire quantification. The public reads were quality trimmed at Q25 with fastp and then assembled into clones with MiXCR by TCRdb, keeping productive beta chains. For every CDR3 protein sequence, its rows merge into one entry that carries the most common genes and DNA. The sample table contains 330,000 or so distinct CDR3 sequences; only one count was recorded for 10% of them. The ten largest clones add up to approximately 2.3% of the sample. The specimen comprised PBMCs from the stem cell graft donor, sampled from the stem cell graft. The receptor set was obtained from a human donor who donated a stem cell graft to a child with acute lymphoblastic leukemia.

CDR3 loop: CASSLRRGRDRDTGELFF. CDR3 in DNA: TGTGCCAGCAGCTTAAGGCGGGGCCGGGACAGGGACACCGGGGAGCTGTTTTTT. The rearrangement uses TRBV7-3 and TRBJ2-2; TRBD1 matches 9 bases. The CDR3 spans 18 residues. Germline V gives CDR1 SGHTA, CDR2 FQGTGA. Trimming removed 1 base from V and 3 bases from J; junction bases left unmatched: 9.

This CDR3 is CATSDTQREKLFF. As DNA, the CDR3 is TGTGCCACCAGTGATACTCAGCGGGAAAAACTGTTTTTT. The J gene is TRBJ1-4, the V gene TRBV24-1; no clear D. The V gene's germline CDR1 is KGHDR and CDR2 SFDVKD. Trimming removed 3 bases from V and 8 bases from J, with 9 bases in between. This CDR3 is built from 13 residues.

This clonotype turned up a few times. J is TRBJ2-7 and V is TRBV10-3; D is unresolved. The CDR3 length is 12 residues. Trimming removed 7 bases from V and 3 bases from J, with 10 bases in between. Germline assignment: CDR1 ENHRY and CDR2 SYGVKD. The CDR3 DNA follows: TGTGCCATCACTCCCGGCAACTACGAGCAGTACTTC. It specifies CAITPGNYEQYF.

This clonotype was recorded many times. The rearrangement joins TRBV4-1 to TRBJ2-3; 8 bases align to TRBD2. CDR1 and CDR2 from the germline V gene are MGHRA and YSYEKL. CDR3 size: 16 residues. V trimming: 3 bases; J trimming: 2 bases; junction bases outside the gene matches: 7. CDR3 residues: CASSHVGREATDTQYF. The CDR3 DNA reads as TGCGCCAGCAGCCATGTTGGGCGGGAGGCCACAGATACGCAGTATTTT.

This clonotype was seen only a few times. The rearrangement uses TRBV7-8 and TRBJ2-5; D remains ambiguous. The CDR3 length is 13 residues. CDR1 SGHVS and CDR2 FQNEAQ come from the germline V gene. Between the trimmed V and J ends, which lost 2 bases and 5 bases, there was a span of 9 bases. CDR3 sequence (DNA): TGTGCCAGCAGCTTAAGTAGATTTGAGACCCAGTACTTC. Translated: CASSLSRFETQYF.

In this sample, this clonotype turned up many times. This sequence joins TRBV27 and TRBJ2-2, with D uncertain. Germline assignment: CDR1 MNHEY and CDR2 SMNVEV (reference sequence). The CDR3 sequence is 13 residues long. V lost 2 bases and J lost 6, with 7 bases in between. CDR3 DNA sequence: TGTGCCAGCAGTTTAGACGGCCCCGGGGAGCTGTTTTTT. Translated, it gives CASSLDGPGELFF.

V usage is TRBV3-1 and J usage is TRBJ1-1; weak D call: TRBD1 (5 bases). Trimming stripped 4 bases from V and 14 bases from J, with 17 bases between. Germline V gene data show CDR1 as LGHDT and CDR2 as YNNKEL (reference sequence). This CDR3 region has 12 residues. CDR3 loop: CASSPSEGETFF. The CDR3 nucleotides are TGTGCCAGCAGCCCAAGTGAAGGGGAGACCTTCTTT.

This clonotype was counted only a few times. V gene TRBV19 combines with J gene TRBJ2-1; 11 positions match TRBD2. J was trimmed by 0 bases and V by 9 bases; bases with no gene match: 10. Germline CDR1 LNHDA, CDR2 SQIVND (reference sequence). This CDR3 has 17 amino acids. In DNA, the CDR3 is TGTGCCAGCGCCGGGACTAGCGGATTCAGCTCCTACAATGAGCAGTTCTTC. It codes for CASAGTSGFSSYNEQFF.

In nucleotides, the CDR3 is TGTGCCAGCAGTTTATTCGCTAGCGCGTTTCGCGATACGCAGTATTTT. Translating gives CASSLFASAFRDTQYF. The chain carries TRBV28 and TRBJ2-3; TRBD2 is a possible D gene (6 bases). Looked up from germline, CDR1 is MDHEN and CDR2 is SYDVKM. Trimming shortened V by 1 base and J by 6 bases, and 17 bases separated the two germline ends. The length of the CDR3 is 16 residues.

This clonotype was detected a few times. The J gene is TRBJ2-1, the V gene TRBV20-1; 8 nucleotides match TRBD2. This CDR3 comprises 18 residues. Germline CDR1 reads DFQATT; CDR2 reads SNEGSKA (reference sequence). With V trimmed by 1 base and J by 3 bases, 14 bases remained unmatched. CDR3 amino acids: CSARAPQITSGHYNEQFF. For the CDR3, the DNA is TGCAGTGCTAGAGCCCCCCAAATAACTAGCGGACACTACAATGAGCAGTTCTTC.

This clonotype turned up a few times. The chain uses TRBV6-2 or TRBV6-3 and TRBJ2-3; no clear D gene. The CDR3 sequence is 16 residues long. CDR1 and CDR2 from the germline V gene are MNHEY and SVGEGT. Trimming cost V 2 bases and J 3 bases, with 15 bases left between them. CDR3 sequence reads: CASSYVASIRTDTQYF. DNA for the CDR3: TGTGCCAGCAGTTACGTGGCGAGCATCCGTACAGATACGCAGTATTTT.

This clonotype was seen at least ten times. The chain carries TRBV20-1 and TRBJ2-7; 9 nucleotides line up with TRBD1. Germline assignment: CDR1 DFQATT and CDR2 SNEGSKA (reference sequence). The CDR3 consists of 12 residues. V dropped 5 bases and J dropped 5; count of bases not matched to a gene: 4. CDR3 sequence (DNA): TGCAGTGCTGGGGACAGGGTCCACGAGCAGTACTTC. Protein sequence: CSAGDRVHEQYF.

This clonotype was seen at least ten times. The rearrangement uses TRBV29-1 and TRBJ1-1, with a tentative D call TRBD1 (6 bases). The CDR3 covers 12 residues. The germline CDR1 and CDR2 sequences are SQVTM and ANQGSEA. The V end lost 6 bases, the J end lost 5 bases, and 13 bases lay between the germline ends. The CDR3 region has the DNA TGCAGCGTGGGGGAGGGGGATACTGAAGCTTTCTTT. It translates to CSVGEGDTEAFF. The full variable domain, completed using reference TRBV29-1 and TRBJ1-1, is SAVISQKPSRDICQRGTSLTIQCQVDSQVTMMFWYRQQPGQSLTLIATANQGSEATYESGFVIDKFPISRPNLTFSTLTVSNMSPEDSSIYLCSVGEGDTEAFFGQGTRLTVV.

The chain recombines TRBV20-1 with TRBJ1-1, with D hard to call. With 6 bases removed from V and 0 bases from J, the gap between germline ends came to 8 bases. This CDR3 has 12 residues. Per germline, CDR1 DFQATT and CDR2 SNEGSKA (reference sequence). DNA for the CDR3: TGCAGTGCGCTCGACATGAACACTGAAGCTTTCTTT. It codes for CSALDMNTEAFF.

Points on this clonotype: One junction end does not reproduce the germline sequence, and a read error may be involved. The chain is built from TRBV3-1 and TRBJ2-1, with D unresolved. The CDR3 contains 13 residues. The germline V gene has CDR1 LGHDT and CDR2 YNNKEL (reference sequence). The CDR3, as DNA: TGTGCCACCAGCCAAGATGTCTTAAGTGAGCAGTTCTTC. Amino acids: CATSQDVLSEQFF.

This clonotype came up a few times. The genes are TRBV12-3 or TRBV12-4 and TRBJ2-5, with 7 bases lining up with TRBD1. The length of the CDR3 is 16 residues. After removal of 3 bases from V and 0 bases from J, the junction contained 7 bases not matched to a gene. The CDR3 loop reads CASSLPSGQHQETQYF. The CDR3 nucleotides are TGTGCCAGCAGTTTGCCCTCGGGACAGCACCAAGAGACCCAGTACTTC.

This clonotype has just a few counts. The V gene is TRBV27, the J gene TRBJ2-1; maybe TRBD2 (6 bases). The CDR3 spans 19 residues. Per germline, CDR1 MNHEY and CDR2 SMNVEV (reference sequence). The V and J ends lost 3 bases and 1 base respectively, with 22 bases between them. This CDR3 is CASSFRLGGEQVSYNEQFF. CDR3 DNA sequence: TGTGCCAGCAGTTTCCGGTTGGGAGGCGAACAAGTGTCCTACAATGAGCAGTTCTTC.

The sample holds many counts of this clonotype. V is TRBV12-3 or TRBV12-4 and J is TRBJ2-7; D gene uncertain. This CDR3 is built from 12 residues. V gave up 6 bases and J gave up 3 bases, with 9 bases separating them. Written as DNA, the CDR3 is TGTGCCAGCAGACAAGAAGGCTACGAGCAGTACTTC. This gives the protein CASRQEGYEQYF.

The J gene is TRBJ2-2, the V gene TRBV28; TRBD1 or TRBD2 may be the D gene (6 bases each). This CDR3 contains 14 residues. V lost 6 bases and J lost 5, with 13 bases in between. Germline CDR1 is MDHEN and CDR2 is SYDVKM. CDR3 amino acids: CASRGGPGTGELFF. For the CDR3, the DNA is TGTGCCAGCAGGGGGGGCCCTGGAACCGGGGAGCTGTTTTTT.

The chain is built from TRBV24-1 and TRBJ2-7, with D maybe TRBD2 (6 bases). The germline V gene encodes CDR1 KGHDR and CDR2 SFDVKD. V lost 3 bases to trimming and J lost 6 bases, with 20 bases between them. CDR3 length: 16 residues. The CDR3 loop is CATSDARGSGWSEQYF. The CDR3 coding sequence is TGTGCCACCAGTGATGCTCGGGGGTCGGGATGGAGCGAGCAGTACTTC.

This clonotype appeared many times. V usage is TRBV9 and J usage is TRBJ2-6; D not certain. Trimming took 0 bases from V and 2 from J, leaving 9 bases between them. The germline CDR1 and CDR2 sequences are SGDLS and YYNGEE. The CDR3 has 16 amino acids. CDR3 DNA: TGTGCCAGCAGCGTAGCAGCAGTCCCTGGGGCCAACGTCCTGACTTTC. This codes for CASSVAAVPGANVLTF.